The 25 T cell receptor beta chains listed next were all sequenced from one sample in a study of T cell responses to AZD1222 COVID-19 vaccine. Here immunoSEQ multiplex PCR was the method, and the copy in TCRdb shows in-frame clones only, minus some. Altogether 160,000 or so clones are present, over 80% being singletons, with the ten largest covering just over 9%. The sequencing here drew on peripheral blood, taken 28 days after the second AZD1222 dose. The receptor source for this set is an adult who received the AZD1222 COVID-19 vaccine.

The V and J genes are TRBV5-1 and TRBJ2-7; 10 bases agree with TRBD2. After removal of 2 bases from V and 3 bases from J, the junction contained 5 bases not matched to a gene. Germline V gene lookup returns CDR1 SGHRS and CDR2 YFSETQ. The CDR3 length is 15 residues. Here the CDR3 reads CASSFLTSGVYEQYF. CDR3 bases: TGCGCCAGCAGCTTTCTAACTAGCGGGGTCTACGAGCAGTACTTC.

The J gene is TRBJ2-2, the V gene TRBV10-3; no definite D call. The ends were cut back, 7 bases at V and 7 bases at J, with 13 bases in the middle. Germline V gene data show CDR1 as ENHRY and CDR2 as SYGVKD. This CDR3 comprises 13 residues. The CDR3 protein is CAIKVGRHGELFF. The CDR3 DNA sequence: TGTGCCATCAAGGTGGGAAGACACGGGGAGCTGTTTTTT.

The rearrangement joins TRBV9 to TRBJ1-3; TRBD1 agrees at 10 bases. This CDR3 contains 16 residues. The J segment lost 2 bases and the V segment lost 6 bases, leaving 8 bases of the junction unmatched. Germline V gene data show CDR1 as SGDLS and CDR2 as YYNGEE. The CDR3 bases are TGTGCCAGCAACTCCGACAGGGGGCTGGCTGGAAACACCATATATTTT. It translates to CASNSDRGLAGNTIYF.

The rearrangement joins TRBV20-1 to TRBJ1-4, with no clear D. The CDR3 covers 14 residues. Germline assignment: CDR1 DFQATT and CDR2 SNEGSKA (reference sequence). Trimming removed 3 bases at V and 8 bases at J, with 16 bases between. CDR3 protein: CSASLRGVREKLFF. The CDR3 coding sequence is TGCAGTGCTAGTCTGCGGGGAGTGAGGGAAAAACTGTTTTTT.

This clone has more than one count but fewer than ten. This chain uses TRBV7-2 with TRBJ2-1, with a possible D match to TRBD2 (5 bases). Germline lookup yields CDR1 SGHTA and CDR2 FQGNSA. The CDR3 is made up of 15 amino acids. The V and J ends lost 1 base and 4 bases respectively, with 11 bases between them. The CDR3 sequence is CASSLGSTSYNEQFF. The CDR3 DNA reads TGTGCCAGCAGCTTAGGGTCCACTAGTTACAATGAGCAGTTCTTC.

The CDR3 DNA is TGTGCCACAGGGACTTACTCTGGAAACACCATATATTTT. Protein: CATGTYSGNTIYF. J is TRBJ1-3 and V is TRBV6-6, with a possible D match to TRBD1 (5 bases). Germline-derived CDR1 and CDR2 are MNHNY and SVGAGI (reference sequence). The length of the CDR3 is 13 residues. Trimming took 10 bases from V and 0 from J, leaving 10 bases between them.

This clone was seen once. The chain carries TRBV18 and TRBJ2-3, with 7 bases fitting TRBD1. V was clipped by 0 bases and J by 5 bases; unmatched bases: 5. The germline CDR1 and CDR2 sequences are KGHSH and LQKENI. This CDR3 contains 15 residues. CDR3 nucleotides: TGTGCCAGCTCACCACCGACAGGGTTCAGAGATACGCAGTATTTT. This gives the protein CASSPPTGFRDTQYF.

With regard to this clone: Germline and junction disagree at one end, which may indicate a read error. The chain is built from TRBV7-7 and TRBJ2-7, with 8 positions matching TRBD2. CDR3 length equals 14 residues. CDR1 and CDR2 (germline): SSHAT, FNYEAQ (reference sequence). The CDR3 nucleotides read TGTGCTAGCAGCTTAGCGGGACTAGAGACAGAGCAGTACTTC. Translating gives CASSLAGLETEQYF.

The chain recombines TRBV19 with TRBJ2-2, with D maybe TRBD2 (6 bases). The V end was cut by 6 bases, the J end by 5 bases, with 13 bases between. This CDR3 has 14 amino acids. Germline V gene data show CDR1 as LNHDA and CDR2 as SQIVND (reference sequence). The CDR3 DNA follows: TGTGCCAGTAGGCAGTGGGCGGGGACCGGGGAGCTGTTTTTT. Residues: CASRQWAGTGELFF.

This clone has a single count. The chain couples TRBV29-1 to TRBJ1-2, with D uncertain. Trimming cost V 3 bases and J 4 bases, with 6 bases left between them. This CDR3 is 11 amino acids long. The V gene's germline CDR1 is SQVTM and CDR2 ANQGSEA. This chain's CDR3 is CSVEQGYGYTF. The DNA of the CDR3 is TGCAGCGTTGAGCAAGGCTATGGCTACACCTTC.

The rearrangement links TRBV18 to TRBJ2-1; TRBD2 matches at 11 bases. CDR1 and CDR2 (germline): KGHSH, LQKENI. V shed 3 bases and J 7 bases; nucleotides not matched to a gene: 8. This CDR3 is 16 amino acids long. The CDR3 bases are TGTGCCAGCTCACCCCTGACTAGCGGGATTCGTAATGAGCAGTTCTTC. Its protein is CASSPLTSGIRNEQFF. Variable domain in full (rest from reference TRBV18 and TRBJ2-1): NAGVMQNPRHLVRRRGQEARLRCSPMKGHSHVYWYRQLPEEGLKFMVYLQKENIIDESGMPKERFSAEFPKEGPSILRIQQVVRGDSAAYFCASSPLTSGIRNEQFFGPGTRLTVL.

This clone was observed once. The rearrangement links TRBV28 to TRBJ2-5; 16 bases map to TRBD2. From germline, CDR1 is MDHEN and CDR2 SYDVKM. J gave up 4 bases and V 4 bases, and 6 bases lay outside the gene matches. The CDR3 runs to 17 residues. Here the CDR3 DNA reads TGTGCCAGCAGTTCGTCGGGACTAGCGGGAGGGCGAGAGACCCAGTACTTC. Its protein product is CASSSSGLAGGRETQYF.

The chain has TRBV2 and TRBJ1-4; unclear D gene. The V gene lost 6 bases and the J gene lost 8 bases, with 10 bases spanning the gap. CDR1 is SNHLY, CDR2 FYNNEI, per germline. The CDR3 length is 12 residues. The CDR3 nucleotides are TGTGCCAGCAGGGGCACGAAGGAAAAACTGTTTTTT. Its protein product is CASRGTKEKLFF.

The chain has TRBV11-3 and TRBJ2-5, with a tentative D call TRBD2 (5 bases). V shed 3 bases and J shed 4 bases, with 9 bases lying between them. Germline values: CDR1 SGHNT, CDR2 YENEEA. This CDR3 region has 13 residues. The CDR3, as DNA: TGTGCCAGCAGCTTTACTAGTTTAGAGACCCAGTACTTC. Encoded protein: CASSFTSLETQYF.

The chain joins TRBV7-2 to TRBJ2-1, with 9 bases fitting TRBD2. CDR1 SGHTA and CDR2 FQGNSA come from the germline V gene. The ends lost 3 bases at V and 5 bases at J; junction bases unmatched: 11. CDR3 length: 17 residues. CDR3 sequence (DNA): TGTGCCAGCAGCTTTTTCCCGGGACTAGCTAGTCACAATGAGCAGTTCTTC. It encodes CASSFFPGLASHNEQFF.

The gene calls are TRBV15 and TRBJ2-1; D gene unclear. There are 14 residues in the CDR3. The V gene's germline CDR1 is LNHNV and CDR2 YYDKDF (reference sequence). V shed 5 bases and J shed 7 bases, with 15 bases lying between them. CDR3 sequence (DNA): TGTGCCACCAGCGGCTCTAGGGCCGCGAATGAGCAGTTCTTC. Translated, it gives CATSGSRAANEQFF. Together with reference TRBV15 and TRBJ2-1, the CDR3 gives the full variable domain: DAMVIQNPRYQVTQFGKPVTLSCSQTLNHNVMYWYQQKSSQAPKLLFHYYDKDFNNEADTPDNFQSRRPNTSFCFLDIRSPGLGDTAMYLCATSGSRAANEQFFGPGTRLTVL.

The chain uses TRBV28 and TRBJ2-7; 10 nucleotides align to TRBD2. Trimming at V came to 4 bases and at J to 5 bases, leaving 8 bases not matched to a gene. CDR1 is MDHEN and CDR2 is SYDVKM in the germline V gene. The CDR3 is made up of 15 amino acids. CDR3 amino acids: CASSSLAGVDHEQYF. CDR3 sequence (DNA): TGTGCCAGCAGTTCCCTAGCGGGAGTGGACCACGAGCAGTACTTC.

The chain joins TRBV7-3 to TRBJ2-1; no clear D. The CDR3 totals 14 residues. The V gene's germline CDR1 is SGHTA and CDR2 FQGTGA. V was trimmed by 4 bases and J by 4 bases, leaving 11 bases between them. CDR3 amino acids: CASSYTFPYNEQFF. Written as DNA, the CDR3 is TGTGCCAGCAGCTACACCTTCCCTTACAATGAGCAGTTCTTC.

The chain links TRBV27 to TRBJ1-3, with D possibly TRBD1 on 6 matching bases. The CDR3 has 17 residues. The germline V and J ends were trimmed by 5 bases and 1 base, with 18 bases remaining between them. Germline V CDR1 and CDR2: MNHEY, SMNVEV (reference sequence). As DNA, the CDR3 is TGTGCCAGCAGTCCAAGGGGGGGAAGTTTGTCTGGAAACACCATATATTTT. Protein sequence: CASSPRGGSLSGNTIYF.

The chain carries TRBV9 and TRBJ2-7; D perhaps matches TRBD2 (6 bases). Trimming stripped 0 bases from V and 4 bases from J, with 11 bases between. Germline V gene lookup returns CDR1 SGDLS and CDR2 YYNGEE. The CDR3 consists of 14 residues. CDR3 sequence (DNA): TGTGCCAGCAGCGTAGAGGGACTGGGATACGAGCAGTACTTC. As protein: CASSVEGLGYEQYF.

This clone appeared a single time. J is TRBJ1-5 and V is TRBV2, with D tentatively TRBD1 (5 bases). Between the trimmed V and J ends, which lost 4 bases and 0 bases, there was a span of 10 bases. There are 15 residues in the CDR3. Germline CDR1 SNHLY, CDR2 FYNNEI. CDR3 coding DNA: TGTGCCAGCAGTGCTGCAGGGTATAGCAATCAGCCCCAGCATTTT. It encodes CASSAAGYSNQPQHF.

The chain combines TRBV19 with TRBJ2-6; 9 positions agree with TRBD1. This CDR3 spans 17 amino acids. The V segment lost 8 bases and the J segment 0 bases; nucleotides outside the gene matches: 8. Per the germline V gene, CDR1 is LNHDA and CDR2 is SQIVND (reference sequence). The CDR3 sequence: CASGQQGAISGANVLTF. The CDR3 coding sequence is TGTGCCAGTGGACAACAGGGGGCCATCTCTGGGGCCAACGTCCTGACTTTC.

The chain recombines TRBV9 with TRBJ2-7, with D unclear. The CDR3 extends over 13 amino acids. The ends were cut back, 4 bases at V and 13 bases at J, with 21 bases in the middle. CDR1 SGDLS and CDR2 YYNGEE come from the germline V gene. CDR3 DNA sequence: TGTGCCAGCAGCTCGGACGCGGACGGAGTCGGTTACTTC. Translated: CASSSDADGVGYF.

The rearrangement uses TRBV9 and TRBJ1-2; D is undetermined. The ends were cut back, 3 bases at V and 0 bases at J, with 12 bases in the middle. Per the germline V gene, CDR1 is SGDLS and CDR2 is YYNGEE. The CDR3 covers 15 residues. For the CDR3, the DNA is TGTGCCAGCAGCGCCGGTGGAGGTCCTAACTATGGCTACACCTTC. Translation gives CASSAGGGPNYGYTF.

This chain uses TRBV7-2 with TRBJ2-1; D is unresolved. The germline gives CDR1 SGHTA, CDR2 FQGNSA. This CDR3 spans 11 amino acids. V shed 5 bases and J shed 4 bases, with 3 bases lying between them. DNA for the CDR3: TGTGCCAGCAGCGAATACAATGAGCAGTTCTTC. Translating it yields CASSEYNEQFF.